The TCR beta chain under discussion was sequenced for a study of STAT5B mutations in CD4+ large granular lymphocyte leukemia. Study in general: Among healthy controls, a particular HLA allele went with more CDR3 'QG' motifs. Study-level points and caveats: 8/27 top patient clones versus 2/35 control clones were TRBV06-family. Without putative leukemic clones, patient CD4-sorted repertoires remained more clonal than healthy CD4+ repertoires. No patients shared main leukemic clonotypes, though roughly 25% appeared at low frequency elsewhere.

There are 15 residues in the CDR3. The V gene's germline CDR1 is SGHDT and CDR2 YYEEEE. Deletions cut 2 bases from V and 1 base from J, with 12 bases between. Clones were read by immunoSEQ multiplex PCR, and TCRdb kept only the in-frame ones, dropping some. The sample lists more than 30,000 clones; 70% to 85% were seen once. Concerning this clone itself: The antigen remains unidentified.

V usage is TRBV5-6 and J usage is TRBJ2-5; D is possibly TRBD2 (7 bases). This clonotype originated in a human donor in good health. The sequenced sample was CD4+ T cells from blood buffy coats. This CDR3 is CASSFLGGRQETQYF. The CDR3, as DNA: TGTGCCAGCAGCTTTTTGGGGGGGCGCCAAGAGACCCAGTACTTC.